A selection of T cell receptor beta chains follows, all from one sample in a study of T-cell reconstitution after alpha-beta-depleted transplantation in children. TCRdb independently ran MiXCR on the PCR reads; one entry per CDR3 protein. The sample consists of 30,000 or so distinct CDR3 sequences, around 7% of them appearing once. Sequences were derived from peripheral blood, sampled 60 days after TCRalphabeta/CD19-depleted stem cell transplant. The receptors were sampled from a child under three years old who had a stem cell transplant for acute myeloid leukemia, so the T cells may come from the graft donor. Each CDR3 is given with its conserved first and last residue. D genes are given only for firm matches. Clone size, where shown, is once, few, many, or a class for clones that have expanded.

j_call d_call clone_size v_call cdr3_nt cdr3_aa
TRBJ2-3 TRBD2 many TRBV24-1 TGTGCCACCAGTGATCCTAGGACTAGCGGTCGCACAGATACGCAGTATTTT CATSDPRTSGRTDTQYF
TRBJ2-5 TRBD1 many TRBV11-2 TGTGCCAGCAGCATCCGGCCGGGACAGCAAGAGACCCAGTACTTC CASSIRPGQQETQYF
TRBJ1-5 NA NA TRBV10-3 TGTGCCATCAGTGATCGGGGGCGCGCGGGACAGCCCCAGCATTTT CAISDRGRAGQPQHF
TRBJ1-2 NA many TRBV5-5 TGTGCCAGCAGCTTGGGGGATGGCTATGGCTACACCTTC CASSLGDGYGYTF
TRBJ2-3 TRBD2 few TRBV11-2 TGTGCCAGCAGCCCGGGACTAGCGGGAGATACGCAGTATTTT CASSPGLAGDTQYF
TRBJ2-7 TRBD2 few TRBV20-1 TGCAGTGCTAGGGGCAGGAGCGGGAGGACCTACGAGCAGTACTTC CSARGRSGRTYEQYF
TRBJ2-7 NA many TRBV15 TGTGCCACCAGCAGTCACAGGGTTGGCACCTACGAGCAGTACTTC CATSSHRVGTYEQYF
TRBJ2-2 NA many TRBV11-1 TGTGCCAGCAGCCCTCTGGTTGGCACCGGGGAGCTGTTTTTT CASSPLVGTGELFF
TRBJ2-1 TRBD2 many TRBV12-3/TRBV12-4 TGTGCCAGCAGCCCATGGGGAGGGTTGGGTGAGCAGTTCTTC CASSPWGGLGEQFF
TRBJ2-1 TRBD1 many TRBV15 TGTGCCACCAGCAGAGGACAGGGGAAAAATGAGCAGTTCTTC CATSRGQGKNEQFF
TRBJ2-7 TRBD2 many TRBV6-2/TRBV6-3 TGTGCCAGCAGCTGGACTAGCGGGCGATACGAGCAGTACTTC CASSWTSGRYEQYF
TRBJ2-7 TRBD1 once TRBV20-1 TGCAGTGCCCGCCCCTTACAGGGGTTCTCCTACGAGCAGTACTTC CSARPLQGFSYEQYF
TRBJ2-3 TRBD2 many TRBV5-1 TGCGCCAGCAGCCCCGGACTAGCGGGGGGCACAGATACGCAGTATTTT CASSPGLAGGTDTQYF
TRBJ2-1 TRBD2 many TRBV7-2 TGTGCCAGCAGCTTCATGAGACTAGCGGGAGATATTGAGCAGTTCTTC CASSFMRLAGDIEQFF
TRBJ2-1 TRBD1 many TRBV28 TGTGCCAGCAAGACAGGGGGCCCCTACAATGAGCAGTTCTTC CASKTGGPYNEQFF
TRBJ2-3 TRBD1 many TRBV5-5 TGTGCCAGCAGCCGAGGGGACAGAAGCACAGATACGCAGTATTTT CASSRGDRSTDTQYF
TRBJ2-1 NA NA TRBV29-1 TGCAGCGTTGGATTCCGACAGGCCAATGAGCAGTTCTTC CSVGFRQANEQFF
TRBJ2-7 TRBD2 many TRBV12-3/TRBV12-4 TGTGCCAGCAGTCCTCAGCGGGAGCGGGACTACGAGCAGTACTTC CASSPQRERDYEQYF
TRBJ2-1 TRBD2 many TRBV7-2 TGTGCCAGCAGCTCGACGGGGGGATACAATGAGCAGTTCTTC CASSSTGGYNEQFF
TRBJ1-1 NA many TRBV7-9 TGTGCCAGCAGCTTAGACTTAAAGGCGAACACTGAAGCTTTCTTT CASSLDLKANTEAFF
TRBJ1-1 NA many TRBV10-2 TGCGCCAGCAGTGAGTCGAGCAGTTCTACTGAAGCTTTCTTT CASSESSSSTEAFF
TRBJ1-6 NA many TRBV5-1 TGCGCCAGCAGCTCCGTTCCCTCGGGGAATTCACCCCTCCACTTT CASSSVPSGNSPLHF
TRBJ1-1 NA many TRBV7-9 TGTGCCAGCAGCTTACAGACAGGACATGAAGCTTTCTTT CASSLQTGHEAFF
TRBJ2-7 NA many TRBV12-3/TRBV12-4 TGTGCCAGCAGGACCTCCGGGACAATCTACGAGCAGTACTTC CASRTSGTIYEQYF
TRBJ1-2 NA many TRBV13 TGTGCCAGCAGCTCCGGCCGAGGTATCTATGGCTACACCTTC CASSSGRGIYGYTF
TRBJ2-7 NA many TRBV7-9 TGTGCCAGCAGCCTCGGGACGCAAACCTACGAGCAGTACTTC CASSLGTQTYEQYF
TRBJ2-7 TRBD2 many TRBV4-3 TGCGCCAGCAGCTCTGGACTAGCCGTCTACGAGCAGTACTTC CASSSGLAVYEQYF
TRBJ2-7 NA few TRBV5-5 TGTGCCAGCAGCTTGGGACACCCCCCGGTGAGCTTC CASSLGHPPVSF
TRBJ2-7 NA many TRBV4-3 TGCGCCAGCAGCCACACCGGGGGCTCCTACGAGCAGTACTTC CASSHTGGSYEQYF
TRBJ1-2 TRBD1 many TRBV4-3 TGCGCCAGCAGCCGGACAGGGCGATATGGCTACACCTTC CASSRTGRYGYTF
TRBJ2-1 TRBD2 many TRBV20-1 TGCAGTGCTAGAGATAAAGGACTAGCGGGTCGCCGCACCTACAATGAGCAGTTCTTC CSARDKGLAGRRTYNEQFF
TRBJ2-5 NA many TRBV5-6 TGTGCCAGCAGCTGGCGGCCCAGGGAAGAGACCCAGTACTTC CASSWRPREETQYF
TRBJ2-1 NA many TRBV2 TGTGCCAGCAGAGGGGAGCAGTTCTTC CASRGEQFF
TRBJ2-7 TRBD2 once TRBV9 TGTGCCAGCAGCGTAGGAGAGACTAGCGGGAGGGAAACCTACGAGCAGTACTTC CASSVGETSGRETYEQYF
TRBJ1-2 NA many TRBV14 TGTGCCAGCAGCCAAAAGGGGACTTCACCTAACTATGGCTACACCTTC CASSQKGTSPNYGYTF
TRBJ2-7 NA many TRBV7-8 TGTGCCAGCAGCTTAGTAGCGGAGACCTACGAGCAGTACTTC CASSLVAETYEQYF
TRBJ2-3 NA many TRBV15 TGTGCCACCAGCAGAGGGGCAGGGAAAGATACGCAGTATTTT CATSRGAGKDTQYF
TRBJ1-1 TRBD1 many TRBV5-1 TGCGCCAGCAGCTTCCCAGGGGGGAACACTGAAGCTTTCTTT CASSFPGGNTEAFF
TRBJ2-1 NA many TRBV29-1 TGCAGCGTTGAAGTGAAGGGGCCCTACACCTACAATGAGCAGTTCTTC CSVEVKGPYTYNEQFF
TRBJ2-5 NA NA TRBV4-3 TGCGCCAGCAGCCAAGCATTTTCTCGGAGGGAGACCCAGTACTTC CASSQAFSRRETQYF
TRBJ2-3 TRBD2 many TRBV10-3 TGTGCCATCAGTGACCTAGGGAGGGAAGATACGCAGTATTTT CAISDLGREDTQYF
TRBJ2-3 NA NA TRBV4-3 TGCGCCAGCAGCCAACAGGGAAGAAGCACAGATACGCAGTATTTT CASSQQGRSTDTQYF
TRBJ2-2 TRBD2 many TRBV6-5 TGTGCCAGCAGTCCTAGCGGGGCCGGGGAGCTGTTTTTT CASSPSGAGELFF
TRBJ1-2 NA many TRBV4-2 TGTGCCAGCAGCCAAGATCTAGCGACCCCCCCAAAGGGCTACACCTTC CASSQDLATPPKGYTF
TRBJ2-5 NA medium-sized TRBV28 TGTGCCAGCAGTTCCTTCAAGACGTACCAAGAGACCCAGTACTTC CASSSFKTYQETQYF
TRBJ1-5 NA many TRBV20-1 TGCAGTGCTAGAGAGGACGGAAGGGCCCAGCATTTT CSAREDGRAQHF
TRBJ1-2 NA NA TRBV7-2 TGTGCCAGCAGCTTAGCCCGACAGAATCTCTATGGCTACACCTTC CASSLARQNLYGYTF
TRBJ2-1 NA many TRBV2 TGTGCCAGCAGTCTCCCAGCCCAGGTCCCGCTAGTACCTCCCTCCTACAATGAGCAGTTCTTC CASSLPAQVPLVPPSYNEQFF
TRBJ1-1 NA many TRBV4-3 TGCGCCAGCAGCCAATCTGGGGGTAGAGCCACTGAAGCTTTCTTT CASSQSGGRATEAFF
TRBJ1-5 NA many TRBV6-1 TGTGCCAGCAGTGAAGCTGGCGCAGGCGGTTGGTCCCAGCATTTT CASSEAGAGGWSQHF
TRBJ2-7 NA many TRBV4-2 TGTGCCAGCAGCCAAGGGATCGCGGCGGTCGAGCAGTACTTC CASSQGIAAVEQYF
TRBJ2-7 NA many TRBV7-9 TGTGCCAGCAGCTTAGCAACAGGGTCCCTCTACGAGCAGTACTTC CASSLATGSLYEQYF
TRBJ2-2 NA many TRBV5-1 TGCGCCAGCAATAACCCAGGCGGAAAGTACACCGGGGAGCTGTTTTTT CASNNPGGKYTGELFF
TRBJ1-1 NA many TRBV27 TGTGCCAGCAGTTTAGGTTCCCAGGTTTACACTGAAGCTTTCTTT CASSLGSQVYTEAFF
TRBJ2-1 NA NA TRBV29-1 TGCAGCGTTGTCGACGAAGGGGGTGAGCAGTTCTTC CSVVDEGGEQFF